The text below deals with one TCR beta chain. Antigen: not known. The donors were in the approximately 130-subject validation cohort; that cohort was separate from the approximately 700-subject first cohort. V lost 3 bases, J lost 3 bases, and 4 bases stayed unmatched. The CDR3 totals 15 residues. Germline V gene data show CDR1 as SGHRS and CDR2 as YFSETQ. These data are taken from a study of cytomegalovirus exposure and HLA in healthy donors. The study, taken as a whole, reports: Across donors, most TCRs were seen rarely, yet some public ones were widespread. The study flagged 150 to 200 TCR beta chains as cytomegalovirus-associated.

Using immunoSEQ multiplex PCR, the repertoire was profiled, and TCRdb retains in-frame clones only, with some absent. The top ten hold approximately 10% of the sample, which has 130,000 to 150,000 clones, roughly nine tenths seen once. The sequence was obtained from a woman between 18 and 29 years old in good health and CMV-seropositive. V usage is TRBV5-1 and J usage is TRBJ2-5; 11 nucleotides align to TRBD1. Source material: PBMCs. The DNA for the CDR3 is TGCGCCAGCAGCTCTGGGACAGGGGGAGAAGAGACCCAGTACTTC. As protein: CASSSGTGGEETQYF.